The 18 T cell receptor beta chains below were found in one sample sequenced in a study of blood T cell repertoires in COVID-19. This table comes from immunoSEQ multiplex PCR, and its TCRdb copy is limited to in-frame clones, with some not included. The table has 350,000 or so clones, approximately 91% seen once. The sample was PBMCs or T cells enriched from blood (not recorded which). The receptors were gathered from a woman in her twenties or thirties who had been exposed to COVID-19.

DNA for the CDR3: TGTGCCAGCAGTCCCCCACCGGGGATCGGCTACACCTTC. It translates to CASSPPPGIGYTF. The J gene is TRBJ1-2, the V gene TRBV28, with D uncertain. The V end lost 5 bases, the J end lost 8 bases, and 15 bases lay between the germline ends. This CDR3 spans 13 amino acids. The V gene's germline CDR1 is MDHEN and CDR2 SYDVKM.

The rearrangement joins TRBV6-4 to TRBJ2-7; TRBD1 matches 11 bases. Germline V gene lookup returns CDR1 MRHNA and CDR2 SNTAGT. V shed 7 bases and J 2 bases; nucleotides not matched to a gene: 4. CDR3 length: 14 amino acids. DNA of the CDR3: TGTGCCAGCAACGGGACAGGGGGGACCTACGAGCAGTACTTC. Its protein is CASNGTGGTYEQYF.

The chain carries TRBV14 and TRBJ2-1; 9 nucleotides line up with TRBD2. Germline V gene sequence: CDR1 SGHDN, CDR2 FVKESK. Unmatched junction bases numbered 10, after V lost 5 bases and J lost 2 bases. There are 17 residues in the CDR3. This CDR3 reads CASSIYSGSLAYNEQFF. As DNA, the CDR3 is TGTGCCAGCAGCATTTATAGCGGGAGTCTAGCCTACAATGAGCAGTTCTTC.

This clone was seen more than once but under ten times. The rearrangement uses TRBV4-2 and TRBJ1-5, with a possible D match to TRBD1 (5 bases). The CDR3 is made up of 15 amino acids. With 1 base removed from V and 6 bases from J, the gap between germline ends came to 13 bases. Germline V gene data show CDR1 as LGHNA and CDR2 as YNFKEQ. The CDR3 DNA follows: TGTGCCAGCAGCCAAGTATCAGGGTTAAGTCAGCCCCAGCATTTT. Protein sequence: CASSQVSGLSQPQHF.

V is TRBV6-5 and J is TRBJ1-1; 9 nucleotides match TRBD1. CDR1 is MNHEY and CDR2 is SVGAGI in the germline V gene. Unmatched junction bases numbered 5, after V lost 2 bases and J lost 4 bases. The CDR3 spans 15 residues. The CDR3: CASSYRQGVATEAFF. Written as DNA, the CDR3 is TGTGCCAGCAGTTACCGACAGGGGGTGGCCACTGAAGCTTTCTTT.

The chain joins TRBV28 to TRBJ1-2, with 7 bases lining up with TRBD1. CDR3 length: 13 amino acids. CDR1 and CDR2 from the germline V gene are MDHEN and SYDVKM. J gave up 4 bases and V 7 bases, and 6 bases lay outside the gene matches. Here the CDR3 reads CASNVAGGYGYTF. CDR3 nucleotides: TGTGCCAGCAACGTCGCAGGGGGCTATGGCTACACCTTC.

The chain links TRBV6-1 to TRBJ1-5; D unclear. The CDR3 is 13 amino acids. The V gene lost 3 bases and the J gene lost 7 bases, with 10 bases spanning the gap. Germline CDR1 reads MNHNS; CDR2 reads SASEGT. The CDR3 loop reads CASSDRRGQPQHF. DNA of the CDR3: TGTGCCAGCAGTGATCGCCGAGGGCAGCCCCAGCATTTT.

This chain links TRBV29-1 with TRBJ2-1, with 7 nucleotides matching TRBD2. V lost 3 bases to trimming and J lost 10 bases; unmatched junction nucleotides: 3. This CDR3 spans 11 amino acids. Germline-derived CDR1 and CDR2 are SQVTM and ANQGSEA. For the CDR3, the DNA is TGCAGCGTTGAGTCGGGAGGAGAGCAGTTCTTC. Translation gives CSVESGGEQFF.

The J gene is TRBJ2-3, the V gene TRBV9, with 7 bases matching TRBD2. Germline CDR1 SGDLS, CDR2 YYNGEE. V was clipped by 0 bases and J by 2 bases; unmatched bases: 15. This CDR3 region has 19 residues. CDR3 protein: CASSVGRTPLAVITDTQYF. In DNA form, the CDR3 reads TGTGCCAGCAGCGTAGGTCGAACCCCGCTAGCGGTAATCACAGATACGCAGTATTTT.

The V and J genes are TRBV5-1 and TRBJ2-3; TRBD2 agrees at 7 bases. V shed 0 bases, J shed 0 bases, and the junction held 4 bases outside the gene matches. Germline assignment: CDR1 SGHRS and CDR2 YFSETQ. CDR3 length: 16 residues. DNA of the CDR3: TGCGCCAGCAGCTTGGCCGAGGGAGGGAGCACAGATACGCAGTATTTT. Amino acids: CASSLAEGGSTDTQYF. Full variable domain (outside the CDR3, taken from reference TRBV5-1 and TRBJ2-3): KAGVTQTPRYLIKTRGQQVTLSCSPISGHRSVSWYQQTPGQGLQFLFEYFSETQRNKGNFPGRFSGRQFSNSRSEMNVSTLELGDSALYLCASSLAEGGSTDTQYFGPGTRLTVL.

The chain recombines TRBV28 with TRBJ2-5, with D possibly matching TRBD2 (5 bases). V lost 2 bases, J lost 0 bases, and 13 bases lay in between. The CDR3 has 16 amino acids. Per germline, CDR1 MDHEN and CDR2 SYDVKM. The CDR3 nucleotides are TGTGCCAGCAGTTTAGAGGGAACCGGGTACCAAGAGACCCAGTACTTC. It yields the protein CASSLEGTGYQETQYF.

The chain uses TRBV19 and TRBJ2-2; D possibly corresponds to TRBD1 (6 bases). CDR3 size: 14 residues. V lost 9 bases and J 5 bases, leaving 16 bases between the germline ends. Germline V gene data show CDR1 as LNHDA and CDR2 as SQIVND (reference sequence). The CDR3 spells CASAPQGATGELFF. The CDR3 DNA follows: TGTGCCAGCGCCCCACAGGGTGCTACCGGGGAGCTGTTTTTT.

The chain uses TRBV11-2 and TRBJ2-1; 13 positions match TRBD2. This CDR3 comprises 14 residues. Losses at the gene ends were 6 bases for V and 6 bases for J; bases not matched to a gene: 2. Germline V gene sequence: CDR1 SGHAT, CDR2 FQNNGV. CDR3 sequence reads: CASSRTSGSNEQFF. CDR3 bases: TGTGCCAGCAGTAGGACTAGCGGGAGCAATGAGCAGTTCTTC.

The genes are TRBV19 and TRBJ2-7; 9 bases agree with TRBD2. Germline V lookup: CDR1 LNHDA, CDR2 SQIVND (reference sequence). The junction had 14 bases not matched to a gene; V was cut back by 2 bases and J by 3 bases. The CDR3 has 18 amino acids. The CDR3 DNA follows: TGTGCCAGTAGTATAACTGGGAGCGGGGGGACTGTGAGCTACGAGCAGTACTTC. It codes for CASSITGSGGTVSYEQYF.

CDR3 amino acids: CASSPLRGRQETQYF. The CDR3 region has the DNA TGTGCCAGCAGTCCCCTTAGGGGTCGGCAAGAGACCCAGTACTTC. This chain links TRBV28 with TRBJ2-5, with D perhaps matching TRBD1 (5 bases). The CDR3 is 15 amino acids. V gave up 5 bases and J gave up 2 bases, with 15 bases separating them. The germline V gene has CDR1 MDHEN and CDR2 SYDVKM.

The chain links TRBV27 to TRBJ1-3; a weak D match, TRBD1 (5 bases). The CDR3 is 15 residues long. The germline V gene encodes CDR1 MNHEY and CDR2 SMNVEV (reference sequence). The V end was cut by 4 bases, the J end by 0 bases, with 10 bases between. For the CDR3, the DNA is TGTGCCAGCAGTTCCTGGGGGGGCTCTGGAAACACCATATATTTT. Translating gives CASSSWGGSGNTIYF.

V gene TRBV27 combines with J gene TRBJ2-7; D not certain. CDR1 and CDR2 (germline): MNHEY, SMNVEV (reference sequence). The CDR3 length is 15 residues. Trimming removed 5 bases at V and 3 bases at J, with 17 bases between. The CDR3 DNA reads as TGTGCCAGCAGTCCACTAAGAGGTCCCGTCTACGAGCAGTACTTC. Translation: CASSPLRGPVYEQYF.

CDR3 in DNA: TGTGCCAGCAGCTGGGGGCCCTCCGGGACAGGGAACTCCTACGAGCAGTACTTC. This translates into CASSWGPSGTGNSYEQYF. The chain couples TRBV5-4 to TRBJ2-7, with 9 positions matching TRBD1. CDR1 SGHNT and CDR2 YYREEE come from the germline V gene (reference sequence). This CDR3 has 18 amino acids. J was trimmed by 0 bases and V by 3 bases; bases with no gene match: 13.